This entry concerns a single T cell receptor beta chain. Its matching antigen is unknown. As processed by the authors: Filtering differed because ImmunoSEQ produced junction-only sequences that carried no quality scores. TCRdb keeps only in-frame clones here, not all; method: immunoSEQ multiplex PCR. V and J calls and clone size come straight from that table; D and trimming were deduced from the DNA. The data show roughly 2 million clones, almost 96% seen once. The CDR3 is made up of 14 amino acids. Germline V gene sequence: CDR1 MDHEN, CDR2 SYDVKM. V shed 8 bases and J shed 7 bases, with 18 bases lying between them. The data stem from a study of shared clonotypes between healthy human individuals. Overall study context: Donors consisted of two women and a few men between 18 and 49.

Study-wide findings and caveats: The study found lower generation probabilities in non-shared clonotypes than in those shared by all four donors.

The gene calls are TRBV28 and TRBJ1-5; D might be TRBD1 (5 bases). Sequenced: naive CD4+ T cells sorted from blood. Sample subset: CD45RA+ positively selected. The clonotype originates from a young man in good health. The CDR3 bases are TGTGCCAGCCACATGGGGGGGGTTGGCCAGCCCCAGCATTTT. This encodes CASHMGGVGQPQHF.